These 25 T cell receptor beta chains were all obtained from the same sample, sequenced in a study of T-cell reconstitution after alpha-beta-depleted transplantation in children. The TCRbeta library incorporated unique molecular identifiers. Using its own MiXCR run on the PCR reads, TCRdb lists one record per CDR3 protein. There are about 240,000 distinct CDR3 sequences in the sample; more than 20% occur only once, and over 2.5% lies in the top ten. The sample consisted of PBMCs, taken before TCRalphabeta/CD19-depleted stem cell transplant. The receptors derive from a girl aged 2 to 9 with Fanconi anemia, due to receive a stem cell transplant.

The chain carries TRBV20-1 and TRBJ2-5, with D unresolved. This CDR3 is 12 amino acids long. V lost 3 bases to trimming and J lost 5 bases, with 10 bases between them. Germline loops: CDR1 DFQATT, CDR2 SNEGSKA (reference sequence). This chain's CDR3 is CSASLGAETQYF. The CDR3 DNA reads as TGCAGTGCTAGCTTAGGTGCGGAGACCCAGTACTTC.

In its sample, this clonotype was seen many times. The chain combines TRBV4-2 with TRBJ2-3; D remains unclear. CDR3 length equals 15 residues. Germline CDR1 and CDR2: LGHNA and YNFKEQ. With 0 bases removed from V and 6 bases from J, the gap between germline ends came to 13 bases. DNA for the CDR3: TGTGCCAGCAGCCAAGATCCCGGAGTGGATGATACGCAGTATTTT. Its translation is CASSQDPGVDDTQYF.

The chain joins TRBV29-1 to TRBJ2-7; 8 bases line up with TRBD2. The CDR3 loop spans 13 amino acids. The J segment lost 9 bases and the V segment lost 3 bases, leaving 10 bases of the junction unmatched. The germline V gene has CDR1 SQVTM and CDR2 ANQGSEA. The CDR3 DNA follows: TGCAGCGTTGAGGGCGGGAGGTTGTTCGGGCAGTACTTC. Translated, it gives CSVEGGRLFGQYF.

This clonotype was counted at least ten times. This chain links TRBV20-1 with TRBJ2-6; D call uncertain. From germline, CDR1 is DFQATT and CDR2 SNEGSKA (reference sequence). Trimming left V 8 bases short and J 0 bases short, with 11 bases between. The CDR3 spans 14 residues. The CDR3 sequence is CSSFRVSGANVLTF. In DNA form, the CDR3 reads TGCAGTAGCTTTAGGGTCTCTGGGGCCAACGTCCTGACTTTC.

This chain uses TRBV7-2 with TRBJ2-2; perhaps TRBD2 as D (6 bases). This CDR3 has 15 residues. Germline V gene lookup returns CDR1 SGHTA and CDR2 FQGNSA. The V end was cut by 8 bases, the J end by 1 base, with 14 bases between. CDR3 amino acids: CASEGTSLNTGELFF. The CDR3 nucleotides read TGTGCCAGCGAAGGGACTTCATTGAACACCGGGGAGCTGTTTTTT.

DNA for the CDR3: TGTGCCAGCAGCCCGTCGGCAGGGTCGACAGATACGCAGTATTTT. Translated: CASSPSAGSTDTQYF. The J gene is TRBJ2-3, the V gene TRBV7-8, with D possibly matching TRBD1 (5 bases). Germline V CDR1 and CDR2: SGHVS, FQNEAQ. Between the trimmed V and J ends, which lost 5 bases and 3 bases, there was a span of 15 bases. The CDR3 is 15 amino acids.

This clonotype was observed at least ten times. The genes are TRBV20-1 and TRBJ2-7; a weak D match, TRBD2 (6 bases). Germline CDR1 DFQATT, CDR2 SNEGSKA (reference sequence). Trimming took 0 bases from V and 2 from J, leaving 11 bases between them. The CDR3 spans 14 residues. CDR3 DNA: TGCAGTGCTAGAGATTCTGCGGGAACCTACGAGCAGTACTTC. Translating it yields CSARDSAGTYEQYF.

The CDR3 reads CASSLLSLETGQNTEAFF. The CDR3, as DNA: TGTGCCAGCAGCTTACTAAGCCTCGAAACAGGACAGAACACTGAAGCTTTCTTT. V gene TRBV7-7 combines with J gene TRBJ1-1, with D possibly being TRBD1 (5 bases). Germline V gene data show CDR1 as SSHAT and CDR2 as FNYEAQ (reference sequence). V was cut by 2 bases and J by 1 base, with 20 bases left in between. The CDR3 loop spans 18 amino acids.

This clonotype appeared a few times. The V gene is TRBV18, the J gene TRBJ2-1; the D is unclear. The length of the CDR3 is 14 residues. V lost 0 bases to trimming and J lost 3 bases, with 6 bases between them. The germline V gene encodes CDR1 KGHSH and CDR2 LQKENI. CDR3 sequence: CASSPPTHYNEQFF. In DNA, the CDR3 is TGTGCCAGCTCACCACCGACTCACTACAATGAGCAGTTCTTC.

This clonotype has a single count. This may be a read error: a much more frequent sequence differs by one nucleotide. The chain links TRBV20-1 to TRBJ2-1; no definite D call. V lost 2 bases to trimming and J lost 6 bases, with 14 bases between them. This CDR3 is 14 amino acids long. Germline assignment: CDR1 DFQATT and CDR2 SNEGSKA (reference sequence). The CDR3 bases are TGCAGTGCTAGAAATCCCTCTGGCGGCAATGAGCAGTTCTTC. Translating it yields CSARNPSGGNEQFF.

V usage is TRBV11-2 and J usage is TRBJ1-1, with 9 bases lining up with TRBD1. CDR3 size: 16 residues. V gave up 5 bases and J gave up 0 bases; unmatched junction bases: 7. Germline CDR1 reads SGHAT; CDR2 reads FQNNGV. In nucleotides, the CDR3 is TGTGCCAGCAGCGACCGACAGGGGGGATTGAACACTGAAGCTTTCTTT. Translating it yields CASSDRQGGLNTEAFF.

The genes are TRBV20-1 and TRBJ2-5; TRBD2 matches at 8 bases. V shed 3 bases and J 2 bases; nucleotides not matched to a gene: 8. Germline V gives CDR1 DFQATT, CDR2 SNEGSKA (reference sequence). The CDR3 is made up of 15 amino acids. The CDR3 coding sequence is TGCAGTGCTAGCGGGGGGGCGGGTTCGCAAGAGACCCAGTACTTC. It translates to CSASGGAGSQETQYF.

The chain couples TRBV29-1 to TRBJ2-3; D is uncertain. CDR1 is SQVTM, CDR2 ANQGSEA, per germline. Trimming took off 2 bases at V and 1 base at J, with 10 bases between the two ends. This CDR3 comprises 14 residues. CDR3 sequence: CSVERGRGTDTQYF. The CDR3 region has the DNA TGCAGCGTTGAAAGAGGCCGTGGCACAGATACGCAGTATTTT.

The chain recombines TRBV21-1 with TRBJ2-7; TRBD1, as called in the table, went unchecked against the DNA. TRBV21-1 constitutes a pseudogene. This CDR3 comprises 13 residues. DNA of the CDR3: TGTGCCAGCAGAGGGACCGAGAACTACGAGCAGTACTTC. It specifies CASRGTENYEQYF.

This clonotype was counted a few times. The rearrangement uses TRBV12-3 or TRBV12-4 and TRBJ2-3, with 9 bases identical to TRBD1. This CDR3 region has 14 residues. Losses at the gene ends were 8 bases for V and 3 bases for J; bases not matched to a gene: 6. As DNA, the CDR3 is TGTGCCAGCGGCGACAGGGGGAGGACAGATACGCAGTATTTT. Amino acids: CASGDRGRTDTQYF.

The sample holds many counts of this clonotype. V is TRBV2 and J is TRBJ2-5, with 7 bases aligning to TRBD2. Trimming took 8 bases from V and 5 from J; bases not matched to a gene: 14. Per germline, CDR1 SNHLY and CDR2 FYNNEI. The CDR3 loop spans 15 amino acids. In DNA form, the CDR3 reads TGTGCCAGCTCTCTCGGGACTACCCACCTGGAGACCCAGTACTTC. This codes for CASSLGTTHLETQYF.

This clonotype was found many times. The chain uses TRBV6-5 and TRBJ2-1, with D perhaps TRBD1 (5 bases). V was trimmed by 1 base and J by 5 bases, leaving 6 bases between them. CDR1 is MNHEY and CDR2 is SVGAGI in the germline V gene. The CDR3 consists of 13 residues. CDR3 DNA sequence: TGTGCCAGCAGTTACTACAGGAACAATGAGCAGTTCTTC. As protein: CASSYYRNNEQFF.

This clonotype was counted a few times. The chain employs TRBV15 and TRBJ1-2, with 7 bases matching TRBD1. From germline, CDR1 is LNHNV and CDR2 YYDKDF (reference sequence). Trimming removed 5 bases from V and 4 bases from J; junction bases left unmatched: 7. The CDR3 has 14 residues. The CDR3 reads CATSPPGQIYGYTF. CDR3 DNA sequence: TGTGCCACCAGCCCCCCGGGACAGATCTATGGCTACACCTTC. The full variable domain, its missing parts supplied by reference TRBV15 and TRBJ1-2, is DAMVIQNPRYQVTQFGKPVTLSCSQTLNHNVMYWYQQKSSQAPKLLFHYYDKDFNNEADTPDNFQSRRPNTSFCFLDIRSPGLGDTAMYLCATSPPGQIYGYTFGSGTRLTVV.

Only a few counts were recorded for this clonotype. J is TRBJ2-5 and V is TRBV20-1; D gene ambiguous. The length of the CDR3 is 14 residues. V gave up 6 bases and J gave up 0 bases, with 14 bases separating them. Germline CDR1 is DFQATT and CDR2 is SNEGSKA (reference sequence). CDR3 protein: CSARASLYQETQYF. CDR3 nucleotides: TGCAGTGCCCGGGCAAGTTTGTACCAAGAGACCCAGTACTTC.

This clonotype was recorded many times. This sequence joins TRBV12-3 or TRBV12-4 and TRBJ2-7, with TRBD1 identical over 9 bases. Trimming cost V 2 bases and J 6 bases; bases outside gene matches: 8. CDR3 size: 15 residues. The CDR3 region has the DNA TGTGCCAGCAGTTTACATGGACAGGGGTTCCGCGAGCAGTACTTC. Translating gives CASSLHGQGFREQYF.

This chain links TRBV7-8 with TRBJ2-3, with D uncertain. V was cut by 3 bases and J by 4 bases, with 8 bases left in between. The CDR3 extends over 13 amino acids. Germline CDR1 SGHVS, CDR2 FQNEAQ. CDR3 amino acids: CASSFSLADTQYF. Here the CDR3 DNA reads TGTGCCAGCAGCTTTTCGTTGGCAGATACGCAGTATTTT.

This rearrangement joins TRBV5-1 to TRBJ2-3; maybe TRBD2 (6 bases). CDR1 and CDR2 (germline): SGHRS, YFSETQ. V lost 5 bases, J lost 0 bases, and 16 bases lay in between. The CDR3 is 16 residues long. For the CDR3, the DNA is TGCGCCAGCAGTGCTCGGGGGTTCCCTAGCACAGATACGCAGTATTTT. Translated, it gives CASSARGFPSTDTQYF.

The chain has TRBV29-1 and TRBJ2-5; 7 positions match TRBD1. This CDR3 region has 12 residues. The ends lost 8 bases at V and 5 bases at J; junction bases unmatched: 8. The germline gives CDR1 SQVTM, CDR2 ANQGSEA. CDR3 protein: CSFTGEHETQYF. The CDR3 DNA reads TGCAGCTTCACAGGGGAACACGAGACCCAGTACTTC.

This clonotype was seen at least ten times. The chain is built from TRBV20-1 and TRBJ1-1; D ambiguous. V lost 5 bases and J 7 bases, leaving 11 bases between the germline ends. The CDR3 has 11 residues. Germline V CDR1 and CDR2: DFQATT, SNEGSKA (reference sequence). This CDR3 is CSAPGPIEAFF. In DNA, the CDR3 is TGCAGTGCTCCCGGACCGATTGAAGCTTTCTTT.

This clonotype occurred many times. The chain combines TRBV13 with TRBJ2-5; possible D gene TRBD2, 6 bases. This CDR3 is built from 14 residues. Germline lookup yields CDR1 PRHDT and CDR2 FYEKMQ (reference sequence). The germline V and J ends were trimmed by 5 bases and 4 bases, with 14 bases remaining between them. CDR3 protein: CASSTHQGGETQYF. The CDR3 DNA is TGTGCCAGCAGCACCCACCAGGGAGGAGAGACCCAGTACTTC.